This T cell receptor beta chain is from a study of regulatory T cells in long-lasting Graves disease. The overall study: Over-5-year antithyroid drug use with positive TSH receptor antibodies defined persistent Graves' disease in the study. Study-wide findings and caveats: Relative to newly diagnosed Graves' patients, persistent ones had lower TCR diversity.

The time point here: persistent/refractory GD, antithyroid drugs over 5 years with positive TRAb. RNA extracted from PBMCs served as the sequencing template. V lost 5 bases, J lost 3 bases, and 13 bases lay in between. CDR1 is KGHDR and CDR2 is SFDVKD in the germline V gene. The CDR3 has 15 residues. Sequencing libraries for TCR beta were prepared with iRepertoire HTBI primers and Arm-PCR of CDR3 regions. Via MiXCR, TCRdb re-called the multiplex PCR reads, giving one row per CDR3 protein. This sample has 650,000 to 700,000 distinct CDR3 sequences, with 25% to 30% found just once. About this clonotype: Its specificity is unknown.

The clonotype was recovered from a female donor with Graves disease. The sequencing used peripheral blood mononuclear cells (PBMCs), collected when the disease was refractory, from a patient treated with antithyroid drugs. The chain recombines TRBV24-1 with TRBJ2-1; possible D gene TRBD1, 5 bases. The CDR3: CATSGGNLFYNEQFF. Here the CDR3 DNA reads TGTGCCACCAGTGGGGGCAACCTTTTCTACAATGAGCAGTTCTTC.